This T cell receptor beta chain was recorded in a study of CD4+ T cells in melanoma. General study findings and limits: A reported correlation linked neoantigen-specific CD4+ T cells to CD8+, macrophage and B cell function. In melanoma, neoantigen-specific CD4+ T cells reportedly differed in differentiation state.

Produced via immunoSEQ multiplex PCR; TCRdb's table is partial and in-frame only. The table records 40,000 to 50,000 clones, roughly 89% of them present only once. Notes on this clone: Its cognate antigen is unknown.

The germline CDR1 and CDR2 sequences are SGDLS and YYNGEE. The ends lost 0 bases at V and 1 base at J; junction bases unmatched: 0. The CDR3 length is 14 residues. This TCR derives from a human donor with melanoma. The sample consisted of peripheral blood. V is TRBV9 and J is TRBJ1-1, with 7 nucleotides matching TRBD1. CDR3 DNA: TGTGCCAGCAGCGTAGAGGGGGCGAACACTGAAGCTTTCTTT. This encodes CASSVEGANTEAFF.